This T cell receptor beta chain was identified in a study of response to subunit inactivated influenza vaccine. TCRdb itself ran the RT-PCR reads through MiXCR, one entry per CDR3 protein. The repertoire holds some 500,000 distinct CDR3 sequences, with 25% as singletons. Germline V gene sequence: CDR1 LGHNA, CDR2 YNFKEQ. The V segment lost 0 bases and the J segment 3 bases; nucleotides outside the gene matches: 11. The CDR3 length is 19 residues. The starting material was CD4+ T cells sorted from PBMCs, obtained about 5 days after vaccination. The rearrangement uses TRBV4-2 and TRBJ2-3; TRBD2 aligns across 11 bases. The clonotype was recovered from a man over 45 who received an inactivated influenza vaccine. DNA for the CDR3: TGTGCCAGCAGCCAAGAATTGTATGGTGCTAGCGGGAGGACAGATACGCAGTATTTT. This codes for CASSQELYGASGRTDTQYF.